This TCR beta chain is from a study of blood T cells in healthy people across ages. Study-level points and caveats: Older individuals had lower TCR beta diversity per million T cells (the decline was roughly linear).

Comments on this clonotype: Antigen unknown. The junction departs from the called germline gene at one end, perhaps through a read error.

Through a sample-barcoded 5' primer and a J-beta primer mix, a second PCR was run for about 6 to 11 cycles. MiXCR was run by TCRdb on the 5' RACE reads, yielding one entry per CDR3 protein. The sample consists of about 1.4 million distinct CDR3 sequences, around 59% of them appearing once. CDR1 and CDR2 (germline): MGHDK, SYGVNS. The CDR3 extends over 13 amino acids. The receptor was derived from a man aged 18 to 29 in good health. The chain combines TRBV25-1 with TRBJ2-7; no clear D. Sequencing input: blood. The CDR3 reads CASGELSSYEQYF. As DNA, the CDR3 is TGTGCCAGCGGTGAACTGAGCTCCTACGAGCAGTACTTC.